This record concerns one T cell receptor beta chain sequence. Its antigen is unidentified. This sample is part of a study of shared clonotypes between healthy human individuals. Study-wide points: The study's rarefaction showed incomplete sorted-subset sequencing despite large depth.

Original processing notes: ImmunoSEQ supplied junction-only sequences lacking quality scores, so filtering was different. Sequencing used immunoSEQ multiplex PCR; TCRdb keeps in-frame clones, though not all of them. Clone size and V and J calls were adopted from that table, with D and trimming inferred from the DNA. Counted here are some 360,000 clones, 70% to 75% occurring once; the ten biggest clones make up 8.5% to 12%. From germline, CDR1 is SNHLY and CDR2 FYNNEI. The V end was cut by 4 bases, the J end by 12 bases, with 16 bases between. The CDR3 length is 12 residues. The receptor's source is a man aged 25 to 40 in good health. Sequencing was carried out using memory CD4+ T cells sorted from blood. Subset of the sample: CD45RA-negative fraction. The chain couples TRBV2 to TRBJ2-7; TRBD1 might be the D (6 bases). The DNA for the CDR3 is TGTGCCAGCAGTGGGTCTGGGGGCCTGGGGTACTTC. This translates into CASSGSGGLGYF.